A selection of T cell receptor beta chains follows, all from one sample in a study of CD8 T cells in ankylosing spondylitis. TCRdb re-derived calls from the 5' RACE reads in MiXCR, one entry per CDR3 protein. The repertoire consists of almost 400,000 distinct CDR3 sequences, with around 24% occurring once and the leading ten covering approximately 16%. Material for sequencing was blood, either unsorted or a sorted T cell fraction (not recorded which). The source of these receptors is a male donor with ankylosing spondylitis. CDR3s include the opening cysteine and the closing phenylalanine or tryptophan. A D gene is named only where the DNA matches it firmly. Some rows mark clone size as missing; the rest say once, few, many or name a class of expanded clone.

>TRBV4-1|TRBJ2-1|TRBD2|few
CASTRGVAGSYNEQFF
TGCGCCAGCACCCGGGGGGTAGCGGGATCCTACAATGAGCAGTTCTTC
>TRBV9|TRBJ2-3|TRBD2|-
CASSQGLAGVGHTQYF
TGTGCCAGCAGCCAAGGACTAGCGGGAGTGGGGCATACGCAGTATTTT
>TRBV11-3|TRBJ2-5|TRBD2|-
CASSLDLAGEDTQYF
TGTGCCAGCAGCTTAGACCTAGCGGGGGAGGACACCCAGTACTTC
>TRBV12-5|TRBJ2-1|TRBD2|-
CASGLRNGEGSYNEQFF
TGTGCTAGTGGTTTACGAAACGGGGAGGGCTCCTACAATGAGCAGTTCTTC
>TRBV20-1|TRBJ2-1|-|many
CSVGRMKSSYNEQFF
TGCAGTGTAGGTAGAATGAAGAGCTCCTACAATGAGCAGTTCTTC
>TRBV29-1|TRBJ2-7|TRBD2|few
CSVRTSAISYEQYF
TGCAGCGTTAGGACTAGCGCCATCTCCTACGAGCAGTACTTC
>TRBV21-1|TRBJ2-7|-|-
CARREGISYEQYF
TGTGCCAGACGCGAGGGGATCTCCTACGAGCAGTACTTC
>TRBV7-9|TRBJ2-3|-|few
CASSRSFDGTDTQYF
TGTGCCAGCAGCCGAAGTTTTGACGGCACAGATACGCAGTATTTT
>TRBV5-5|TRBJ1-4|-|-
CASSFRTLNEKLFF
TGTGCCAGCAGCTTCCGGACGCTGAATGAAAAACTGTTTTTT
>TRBV11-2|TRBJ2-3|TRBD2|once
CASSTIPLAGELTDTQYF
TGTGCCAGCAGCACAATTCCACTAGCGGGAGAGCTGACAGATACGCAGTATTTT
>TRBV18|TRBJ2-2|-|-
CASSPTANTGELFF
TGTGCCAGCTCACCCACCGCGAACACCGGGGAGCTGTTTTTT
>TRBV2|TRBJ2-2|TRBD2|few
CASSRLAVMTGELFF
TGTGCCAGCAGCAGACTAGCAGTAATGACCGGGGAGCTGTTTTTT
>TRBV18|TRBJ1-5|-|-
CASSPQDSRGPQHF
TGTGCCAGCTCACCACAGGACAGCCGGGGCCCCCAGCATTTT
>TRBV4-2|TRBJ2-3|TRBD1|few
CASSQGTGPLDTQYF
TGTGCCAGCAGCCAGGGGACAGGGCCGTTGGATACGCAGTATTTT
>TRBV3-1|TRBJ2-2|-|few
CASSPRYIYTGELFF
TGTGCCAGCAGCCCCCGTTATATTTACACCGGGGAGCTGTTTTTT
>TRBV12-3/TRBV12-4|TRBJ1-1|-|few
CASSLLTLYEAFF
TGTGCCAGCAGTTTACTCACGCTGTATGAAGCTTTCTTT
>TRBV10-3|TRBJ2-5|TRBD2|few
CAISDGTSSQETQYF
TGTGCCATCAGTGATGGGACTAGCTCCCAAGAGACCCAGTACTTC
>TRBV29-1|TRBJ2-1|TRBD2|few
CSVGGLAAYNEQFF
TGCAGCGTTGGGGGACTAGCGGCCTACAATGAGCAGTTCTTC
>TRBV12-3/TRBV12-4|TRBJ2-7|TRBD2|few
CASSSSPQREAYRLSVGQYF
TGTGCCAGCAGCTCGAGCCCCCAGCGGGAGGCCTACCGGTTGTCCGTCGGGCAGTACTTC
>TRBV30|TRBJ1-1|-|-
CAWDFGTDQNTEAFF
TGTGCCTGGGATTTCGGGACTGACCAAAACACTGAAGCTTTCTTT
>TRBV9|TRBJ2-2|-|-
CASSVGTPVGELFF
TGTGCCAGCAGCGTAGGTACTCCCGTAGGGGAGCTGTTTTTT
>TRBV5-1|TRBJ1-6|-|few
CASSSTGTRNSPLHF
TGCGCCAGCAGCTCCACCGGGACACGTAATTCACCCCTCCACTTT
>TRBV5-1|TRBJ1-5|TRBD1|-
CASRDTTGGNQPQHF
TGCGCCAGCAGAGACACGACAGGGGGTAATCAGCCCCAGCATTTT
>TRBV18|TRBJ2-2|-|-
CASSPPQRTGRPNTGELFF
TGTGCCAGCTCACCGCCCCAGCGGACGGGGCGCCCGAACACCGGGGAGCTGTTTTTT
>TRBV29-1|TRBJ2-2|TRBD2|-
CSAITSRGRSMTNTGELFF
TGCAGCGCTATTACGTCTCGCGGGAGGTCAATGACGAACACCGGGGAGCTGTTTTTT
>TRBV7-2|TRBJ2-3|TRBD2|-
CASSSTSGVPGDTQYF
TGTGCCAGCAGCTCGACTAGCGGGGTCCCGGGGGATACGCAGTATTTT
>TRBV7-7|TRBJ2-2|-|many
CASTPGRTGELFF
TGTGCCAGCACCCCGGGGAGGACCGGGGAGCTGTTTTTT
>TRBV21-1|TRBJ2-1|-|-
CASSTIPGTQDNEQFF
TGTGCCAGCAGCACGATCCCCGGGACACAAGACAATGAGCAGTTCTTC
>TRBV20-1|TRBJ2-3|TRBD2|-
CSAAGVGTDTQYF
TGCAGTGCTGCGGGAGTAGGCACAGATACGCAGTATTTT
>TRBV20-1|TRBJ2-5|TRBD1|few
CSAYRDREVETQYF
TGCAGTGCCTATCGGGACAGGGAAGTGGAGACCCAGTACTTC
>TRBV11-2|TRBJ2-1|-|once
CASSLTGATNSYNEQFF
TGTGCCAGCAGCTTAACGGGAGCGACAAACTCCTACAATGAGCAGTTCTTC
>TRBV9|TRBJ2-3|-|-
CASSVIGSTDTQYF
TGTGCCAGCAGCGTTATCGGGAGCACAGATACGCAGTATTTT
>TRBV7-2|TRBJ1-5|-|few
CASNQGRGQPQHF
TGTGCCAGCAATCAGGGTCGGGGTCAGCCCCAGCATTTT
>TRBV3-1|TRBJ2-1|-|few
CASSQGQTLLGQFF
TGTGCCAGCAGCCAAGGACAGACCTTATTGGGGCAGTTCTTC
>TRBV25-1|TRBJ2-2|TRBD1|few
CASSENRGQNTGELFF
TGTGCCAGCAGTGAAAACAGGGGGCAAAACACCGGGGAGCTGTTTTTT
>TRBV4-2|TRBJ2-5|TRBD2|-
CASSQGVGSAGEETQYF
TGTGCCAGCAGCCAAGGTGTCGGGTCCGCGGGAGAAGAGACCCAGTACTTC
>TRBV6-2/TRBV6-3|TRBJ2-1|-|few
CASSYGRGLEQFF
TGTGCCAGCAGTTACGGGAGAGGGTTGGAGCAGTTCTTC
>TRBV5-1|TRBJ1-1|TRBD1|-
CASSPDRGLSTEAFF
TGCGCCAGCAGCCCGGACAGGGGGCTGTCCACTGAAGCTTTCTTT
>TRBV4-1|TRBJ1-2|TRBD1|-
CASSQVTGDGYTF
TGCGCCAGCAGCCAAGTGACAGGGGATGGCTACACCTTC
>TRBV19|TRBJ1-5|-|-
CASSLSTVRGPQHF
TGTGCCAGTAGCCTAAGCACGGTGCGTGGGCCCCAGCATTTT
>TRBV7-3|TRBJ2-1|-|-
CASSITRYNEQFF
TGTGCCAGCAGCATAACCAGGTACAATGAGCAGTTCTTC
>TRBV12-3/TRBV12-4|TRBJ1-1|-|few
CASSLRHHEAFF
TGTGCCAGCAGTTTGCGACACCATGAAGCTTTCTTT
>TRBV11-2|TRBJ2-4|-|many
CASSLDPTMVDIQYF
TGTGCCAGCAGCTTAGATCCGACCATGGTCGACATTCAGTACTTC
>TRBV7-9|TRBJ1-1|TRBD1|-
CASSSGGRGYTEAFF
TGTGCCAGCAGCAGCGGCGGCAGGGGGTATACTGAAGCTTTCTTT
>TRBV5-6|TRBJ2-1|TRBD2|few
CASSSGLAGFNEQFF
TGTGCCAGCAGCTCCGGACTAGCGGGGTTCAATGAGCAGTTCTTC
>TRBV3-1|TRBJ1-5|-|many
CASSQGVGNQPQHF
TGTGCCAGCAGCCAGGGTGTCGGAAATCAGCCCCAGCATTTT
>TRBV28|TRBJ1-1|TRBD1|few
CASRGTGAEAFF
TGTGCCAGCAGAGGGACAGGGGCTGAAGCTTTCTTT
>TRBV29-1|TRBJ2-5|-|-
CSAYPPGAWETQYF
TGCAGCGCTTACCCCCCCGGGGCCTGGGAGACCCAGTACTTC
>TRBV6-6|TRBJ2-3|-|few
CASSSLPGNTQYF
TGTGCCAGCAGTTCCCTCCCTGGGAATACGCAGTATTTT
>TRBV29-1|TRBJ1-1|-|-
CSARGAGNTEAFF
TGCAGCGCGCGGGGGGCAGGGAACACTGAAGCTTTCTTT